This TCR beta chain was sequenced in a study of T cell changes during pregnancy in multiple sclerosis. Trimming removed 3 bases from V and 1 base from J, with 4 bases in between. The CDR3 sequence is 13 residues long. Per the germline V gene, CDR1 is MNHEY and CDR2 is SMNVEV (reference sequence). The data were produced by immunoSEQ multiplex PCR, yet TCRdb's version contains in-frame clones alone and is incomplete. There are around 62,000 clones in the sample; 80% to 90% occur only once, and 2.5% to 3% lies in the top ten. This clone has a single count. The specimen comprised peripheral blood, sampled in the first trimester of pregnancy. The receptor was isolated from a female donor with multiple sclerosis, enrolled in a pregnancy study. The V and J genes are TRBV27 and TRBJ1-5; the D is unclear. CDR3 in DNA: TGTGCCAGCAGTTTTCGGAGCAATCAGCCCCAGCATTTT. Translating gives CASSFRSNQPQHF.